This entry features one T cell receptor beta chain sequence. The data were produced by immunoSEQ multiplex PCR, yet TCRdb's version contains in-frame clones alone and is incomplete. The table includes 50,000 to 80,000 clones, just under 90% detected once. This entry belongs to a study of blood T cell repertoires in COVID-19. Overall study context: T cells, B-cell-depleted T cells, or PBMCs provided the cDNA or gDNA that served as material.

The J segment lost 2 bases and the V segment lost 5 bases, leaving 7 bases of the junction unmatched. Germline V gene data show CDR1 as SGHTA and CDR2 as FQGNSA. CDR3 size: 15 residues. The material sequenced was peripheral blood. The receptor was derived from a man between 60 and 75 years old with acute or convalescent COVID-19. This chain connects TRBV7-2 to TRBJ1-2; TRBD1 aligns across 8 bases. CDR3 region: CASSDRGTPNYGYTF. In DNA form, the CDR3 reads TGTGCCAGCAGCGACAGGGGAACTCCGAACTATGGCTACACCTTC. Full variable domain (missing parts from reference TRBV7-2 and TRBJ1-2): GAGVSQSPSNKVTEKGKDVELRCDPISGHTALYWYRQSLGQGLEFLIYFQGNSAPDKSGLPSDRFSAERTGGSVSTLTIQRTQQEDSAVYLCASSDRGTPNYGYTFGSGTRLTVV.